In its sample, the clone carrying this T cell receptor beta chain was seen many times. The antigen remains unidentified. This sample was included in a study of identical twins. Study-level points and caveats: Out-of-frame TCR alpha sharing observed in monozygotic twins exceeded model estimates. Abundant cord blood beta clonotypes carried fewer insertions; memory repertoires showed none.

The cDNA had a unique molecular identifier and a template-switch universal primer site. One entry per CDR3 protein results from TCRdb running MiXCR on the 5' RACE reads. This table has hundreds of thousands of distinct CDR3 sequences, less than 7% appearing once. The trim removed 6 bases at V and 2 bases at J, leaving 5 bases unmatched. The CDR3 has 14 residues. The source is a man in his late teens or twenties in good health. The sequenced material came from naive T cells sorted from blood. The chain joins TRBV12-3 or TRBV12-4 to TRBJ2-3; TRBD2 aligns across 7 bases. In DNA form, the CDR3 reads TGTGCCAGCAGACTAACTAGCGACACAGATACGCAGTATTTT. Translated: CASRLTSDTDTQYF.